This T cell receptor (beta chain) originates from a study of blood T cell repertoires in COVID-19. The repertoire was sequenced with immunoSEQ multiplex PCR; TCRdb's copy has only in-frame clones and lacks some. The sample includes 400,000 or so clones, 90% of them seen just once. CDR1 and CDR2 (germline): MNHNY, SVGAGI (reference sequence). This CDR3 contains 15 residues. V lost 4 bases to trimming and J lost 8 bases, with 17 bases between them. Recovered status in Cohort 3 required two negative PCRs, clearance, or symptom resolution. Material: PBMCs or T cells enriched from blood (not recorded which). The chain has TRBV6-6 and TRBJ1-4; D might be TRBD1 (5 bases). The receptor comes from a man between 18 and 35 years old who had recovered from COVID-19. The CDR3 reads CASSWEGTGGEKLFF. The DNA for the CDR3 is TGTGCCAGCAGTTGGGAAGGTACAGGCGGCGAAAAACTGTTTTTT.